This is a list of T cell receptor beta chains from one sample in a study of blood T cell repertoires in COVID-19. Assay used: immunoSEQ multiplex PCR; TCRdb lists only in-frame clones, some missing. The data show under 400,000 clones, roughly 89% seen once. The sample taken for sequencing was peripheral blood. These receptors came from a woman aged 60 to 75 with COVID-19, enrolled during active disease. CDR3s include the opening cysteine and the closing phenylalanine or tryptophan. D genes are given only for firm matches. Some rows mark clone size as missing; the rest say once, few, many or name a class of expanded clone.

NA,TRBV14,once,TRBJ2-5,CASSQARGAETQYF,TGTGCCAGCAGCCAAGCCCGGGGAGCAGAGACCCAGTACTTC
NA,TRBV24-1,NA,TRBJ1-5,CATSDRRRAGNQPQHF,TGTGCCACCAGTGACCGCCGCAGGGCAGGCAATCAGCCCCAGCATTTT
NA,TRBV10-2,NA,TRBJ1-2,CARPSHTYEGDGYTF,TGCGCCAGACCATCACACACTTATGAAGGGGATGGCTACACCTTC
TRBD1,TRBV7-2,NA,TRBJ2-7,CASSLPDRGSQYF,TGTGCCAGCAGCTTACCAGACAGGGGATCGCAGTACTTC
TRBD2,TRBV6-5,NA,TRBJ2-1,CASNLAELYNEQFF,TGTGCCAGCAATCTAGCGGAACTTTACAATGAGCAGTTCTTC
TRBD2,TRBV7-2,once,TRBJ2-7,CASSLASRLAGGSYEQYF,TGTGCCAGCAGCTTAGCTTCAAGACTAGCGGGGGGTAGCTACGAGCAGTACTTC
NA,TRBV3-1/TRBV3-2,NA,TRBJ2-5,CASSQVWAGTQYF,TGTGCCAGCAGCCAAGTCTGGGCCGGGACCCAGTACTTC
TRBD1,TRBV2,NA,TRBJ1-2,CASRPGQGAVNNYGYTF,TGTGCCAGCAGACCCGGACAGGGGGCTGTGAATAACTATGGCTACACCTTC
NA,TRBV5-1,NA,TRBJ2-3,CASSLGHLTRQGDTQYF,TGCGCCAGCAGCTTGGGACACCTTACCCGGCAGGGAGATACGCAGTATTTT
NA,TRBV30,once,TRBJ2-7,CAFSETYEQYF,TGTGCCTTTAGTGAGACCTACGAGCAGTACTTC
NA,TRBV7-2,NA,TRBJ1-2,CASSQNMGARHYGYTF,TGTGCCAGCAGCCAAAATATGGGGGCGCGTCACTATGGCTACACCTTC
TRBD1,TRBV7-2,NA,TRBJ1-1,CASSLGGTGEAFF,TGTGCCAGCAGCTTAGGGGGGACAGGGGAAGCTTTCTTT
NA,TRBV6-2/TRBV6-3,NA,TRBJ1-1,CASSYSTVREGNTEAFF,TGTGCCAGCAGTTACTCGACAGTAAGGGAGGGGAACACTGAAGCTTTCTTT
TRBD2,TRBV27,NA,TRBJ2-3,CAVHLAGTDTQYF,TGTGCCGTACATCTAGCGGGCACAGATACGCAGTATTTT
NA,TRBV5-1,NA,TRBJ2-7,CASSRSEGGHEQYF,TGCGCCAGCAGCCGTTCGGAGGGAGGCCACGAGCAGTACTTC
TRBD1,TRBV5-1,NA,TRBJ2-5,CASSRDRQETQYF,TGCGCCAGCAGCCGGGACAGACAAGAGACCCAGTACTTC
NA,TRBV2,NA,TRBJ1-1,CASSLHRDVGTEAFF,TGTGCCAGCAGTCTTCACAGGGATGTTGGTACTGAAGCTTTCTTT
NA,TRBV6-6,NA,TRBJ2-1,CASNRKAGAMGNEQFF,TGTGCCAGCAATCGAAAGGCGGGGGCCATGGGGAATGAGCAGTTCTTC
NA,TRBV2,NA,TRBJ1-5,CASTRGAVNQPQHF,TGTGCCAGCACTCGGGGGGCGGTCAATCAGCCCCAGCATTTT
NA,TRBV7-9,NA,TRBJ1-5,CASSPGREYQPQHF,TGTGCCAGCAGCCCAGGACGGGAATATCAGCCCCAGCATTTT
NA,TRBV12-3/TRBV12-4,once,TRBJ1-2,CASSLVSGIGYTF,TGTGCCAGCAGTTTAGTGTCCGGGATTGGCTACACCTTC
NA,TRBV21-1,NA,TRBJ1-1,CASRGQGASTEAFF,TGTGCCAGCAGGGGACAGGGAGCGTCCACTGAAGCTTTCTTT
TRBD1,TRBV20-1,NA,TRBJ1-1,CSATDRTEAFF,TGCAGTGCTACGGACAGGACTGAAGCTTTCTTT